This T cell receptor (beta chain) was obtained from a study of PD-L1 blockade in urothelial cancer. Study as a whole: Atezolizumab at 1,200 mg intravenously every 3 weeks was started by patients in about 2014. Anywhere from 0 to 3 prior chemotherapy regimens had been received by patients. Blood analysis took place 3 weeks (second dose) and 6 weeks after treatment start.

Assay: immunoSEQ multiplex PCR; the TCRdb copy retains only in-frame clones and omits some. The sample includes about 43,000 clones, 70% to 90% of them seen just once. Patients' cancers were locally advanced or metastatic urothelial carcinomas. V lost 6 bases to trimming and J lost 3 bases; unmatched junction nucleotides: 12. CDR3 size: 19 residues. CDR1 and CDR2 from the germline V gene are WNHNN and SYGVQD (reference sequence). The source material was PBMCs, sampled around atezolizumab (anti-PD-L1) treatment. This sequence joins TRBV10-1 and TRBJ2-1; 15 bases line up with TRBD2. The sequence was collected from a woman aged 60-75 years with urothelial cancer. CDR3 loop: CASSSGTGLAGGIYNEQFF. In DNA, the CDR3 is TGCGCCAGCAGCTCGGGGACGGGACTAGCGGGGGGTATCTACAATGAGCAGTTCTTC.